Each of the 10 T cell receptor beta chains below was sequenced from the same sample in a study of shared clonotypes between healthy human individuals. Profiling relied on immunoSEQ multiplex PCR, and the TCRdb table lists in-frame clones only, not all of them. In the table there are fewer than 1 million clones, 96% of which are singletons. The naive CD8 fraction comprised CD45RO-negative cells positively selected for CCR7 and excluded terminally differentiated effector memory CD45RA+ cells. The source material was naive CD8+ T cells sorted from blood. The source is a man aged 25-45 years in good health.

This chain uses TRBV11-2 with TRBJ2-5; D is undetermined. Germline values: CDR1 SGHAT, CDR2 FQNNGV. V was trimmed by 2 bases and J by 1 base, leaving 17 bases between them. The CDR3 spans 17 residues. CDR3 DNA: TGTGCCAGCAGCTTATTCGGCGGATCTGAGAGCCAAGAGACCCAGTACTTC. It encodes CASSLFGGSESQETQYF.

This rearrangement joins TRBV2 to TRBJ2-5; 7 bases are shared with TRBD1. V was clipped by 8 bases and J by 4 bases; unmatched bases: 7. The CDR3 loop spans 13 amino acids. Germline lookup yields CDR1 SNHLY and CDR2 FYNNEI. This CDR3 reads CASLTGVLETQYF. The CDR3 DNA is TGTGCCAGCCTAACAGGGGTGTTAGAGACCCAGTACTTC.

The V gene is TRBV10-2, the J gene TRBJ2-7, with D possibly being TRBD1 (6 bases). The V end lost 6 bases, the J end lost 7 bases, and 22 bases lay between the germline ends. CDR3 length equals 15 residues. The germline CDR1 and CDR2 sequences are WSHSY and SAAADI. CDR3 DNA: TGCGCCAGCAGCCCTATATGGACAGCCAAGGATGAGCAGTACTTC. It specifies CASSPIWTAKDEQYF.

On this clone itself: Other DNA sequences within the sample encode an identical CDR3. The J gene is TRBJ2-3, the V gene TRBV2; a possible D gene is TRBD2 (6 bases). Per germline, CDR1 SNHLY and CDR2 FYNNEI. CDR3 length equals 15 residues. Trimming removed 1 base at V and 0 bases at J, with 8 bases between. CDR3 sequence: CASSEGGTSTDTQYF. CDR3 nucleotide sequence: TGTGCCAGCAGTGAAGGAGGGACTAGCACAGATACGCAGTATTTT.

The rearrangement uses TRBV6-5 and TRBJ2-3; D gene uncertain. The V gene lost 2 bases and the J gene lost 4 bases, with 10 bases spanning the gap. Germline V CDR1 and CDR2: MNHEY, SVGAGI. The CDR3 contains 14 residues. The CDR3 DNA is TGTGCCAGCAGTTACGGCGACTCTTCAGATACGCAGTATTTT. Its protein is CASSYGDSSDTQYF.

The V call is TRBV15, the J call TRBJ2-7; D gene ambiguous. The CDR3 runs 15 residues. The germline CDR1 and CDR2 sequences are LNHNV and YYDKDF (reference sequence). V was pared by 0 bases and J by 0 bases, with 9 bases between. DNA of the CDR3: TGTGCCACCAGCAGAGATAGGTCAGCCTCCTACGAGCAGTACTTC. It specifies CATSRDRSASYEQYF.

The chain carries TRBV6-6 and TRBJ1-2, with D possibly being TRBD1 (5 bases). This CDR3 spans 16 amino acids. With 0 bases removed from V and 0 bases from J, the gap between germline ends came to 11 bases. Germline V gene lookup returns CDR1 MNHNY and CDR2 SVGAGI (reference sequence). This CDR3 reads CASSYSIGASNYGYTF. The CDR3 nucleotides are TGTGCCAGCAGTTACTCGATAGGGGCCTCTAACTATGGCTACACCTTC.

This sequence joins TRBV18 and TRBJ2-7; no firm D call. Trimming cost V 4 bases and J 0 bases, with 13 bases left between them. Germline V gives CDR1 KGHSH, CDR2 LQKENI. The CDR3 is made up of 15 amino acids. CDR3 in amino acids: CASSLSGNPSYEQYF. CDR3 nucleotide sequence: TGTGCCAGCTCACTTTCCGGAAACCCCTCCTACGAGCAGTACTTC. Drawing the rest from reference TRBV18 and TRBJ2-7, the complete variable domain is NAGVMQNPRHLVRRRGQEARLRCSPMKGHSHVYWYRQLPEEGLKFMVYLQKENIIDESGMPKERFSAEFPKEGPSILRIQQVVRGDSAAYFCASSLSGNPSYEQYFGPGTRLTVT.

This rearrangement joins TRBV7-9 to TRBJ2-1; the D is unclear. The germline V gene encodes CDR1 SEHNR and CDR2 FQNEAQ (reference sequence). V dropped 1 base and J dropped 3 bases, with 16 bases sitting between them. This CDR3 is 17 amino acids long. The CDR3 DNA is TGTGCCAGCAGCTTAGTACAGAGTCTTCCTTTCTACAATGAGCAGTTCTTC. This encodes CASSLVQSLPFYNEQFF. Full variable domain (outside the CDR3, taken from reference TRBV7-9 and TRBJ2-1): DTGVSQNPRHKITKRGQNVTFRCDPISEHNRLYWYRQTLGQGPEFLTYFQNEAQLEKSRLLSDRFSAERPKGSFSTLEIQRTEQGDSAMYLCASSLVQSLPFYNEQFFGPGTRLTVL.

The rearrangement uses TRBV7-3 and TRBJ2-1; the D gene is possibly TRBD2 (5 bases). V gave up 4 bases and J gave up 4 bases, with 14 bases separating them. CDR3 length: 15 amino acids. Germline V gene lookup returns CDR1 SGHTA and CDR2 FQGTGA. CDR3 bases: TGTGCCAGCAGCTCCCCGGACTTGCAGTACAATGAGCAGTTCTTC. It translates to CASSSPDLQYNEQFF.